This T cell receptor beta chain was recorded in a study of response to subunit inactivated influenza vaccine. The CDR3 totals 15 residues. V dropped 7 bases and J dropped 2; count of bases not matched to a gene: 9. Germline V lookup: CDR1 SEHNR, CDR2 FQNEAQ (reference sequence). TCRdb fed the RT-PCR reads into MiXCR, producing one record per CDR3 protein. The sample includes 500,000 to 600,000 distinct CDR3 sequences, around 11% of them seen just once. Concerning this clonotype itself: The antigen is not known.

Study outcomes and limitations: The study's authors posited that every seasonal influenza vaccination enlists few new T cells.

These data were also filed under a second study, of T cells expressing NK-cell markers. That source adds: As the method of synthesis, 5'RACE template switching with UMIs yielded TCR beta cDNA.

The chain is built from TRBV7-9 and TRBJ2-3; 7 bases fit TRBD1. Source: PBMCs from blood, taken on the day of vaccination. The clonotype was recovered from a man in his fifties or sixties who received an inactivated influenza vaccine. The CDR3 region is CASTPTGIHTDTQYF. CDR3 DNA sequence: TGTGCCAGCACTCCGACAGGGATCCACACAGATACGCAGTATTTT.